This is a list of T cell receptor beta chains from one sample in a study of cytomegalovirus exposure and HLA in healthy donors. The repertoire was sequenced with immunoSEQ multiplex PCR; TCRdb's copy has only in-frame clones and lacks some. The top ten clones hold about 5.4% of a sample with 100,000 to 120,000 clones, around 77% of them seen once. The sample taken for sequencing was PBMCs. The source is a woman aged 30 to 39 in good health and CMV-seropositive. The CDR3 runs from the conserved cysteine through the conserved F or W. The D gene is left open where the match is weak. Some rows have no size entry. The others give once, few or many, or a class for an expanded clone.

>TRBV5-1|TRBJ2-5|NA|TRBD1
CASSVGTEETQYF
TGCGCCAGCAGCGTTGGGACAGAGGAGACCCAGTACTTC
>TRBV6-1|TRBJ2-7|NA|NA
CASSEALISYEQYF
TGTGCCAGCAGTGAAGCTTTAATCTCCTACGAGCAGTACTTC
>TRBV6-5|TRBJ2-1|NA|NA
CASSTSLYNEQFF
TGTGCCAGCAGCACTTCCCTCTACAATGAGCAGTTCTTC
>TRBV7-9|TRBJ2-7|few|TRBD2
CASSPEAGSYEQYF
TGTGCCAGCAGCCCCGAAGCGGGAAGCTACGAGCAGTACTTC
>TRBV5-1|TRBJ1-4|NA|TRBD1
CASSLGQGPTNEKLFF
TGCGCCAGCAGCTTGGGACAGGGCCCAACTAATGAAAAACTGTTTTTT
>TRBV30|TRBJ1-3|NA|NA
CAWSIGLVSGNTIYF
TGTGCCTGGAGTATAGGACTAGTCTCTGGAAACACCATATATTTT
>TRBV7-9|TRBJ2-7|once|TRBD1
CASSQNRDRDYEQYF
TGTGCCAGCAGCCAAAACCGGGACAGGGACTACGAGCAGTACTTC
>TRBV14|TRBJ1-2|NA|NA
CASSQVQGVGGYTF
TGTGCCAGCAGCCAAGTCCAAGGGGTCGGGGGCTACACCTTC
>TRBV30|TRBJ1-1|NA|TRBD1
CAWSVHHDRGPEAFF
TGTGCCTGGAGTGTACACCATGACAGGGGCCCTGAAGCTTTCTTT
>TRBV14|TRBJ1-2|few|NA
CASSQDSTNYGYTF
TGTGCCAGCAGCCAAGATTCTACTAACTATGGCTACACCTTC
>TRBV7-9|TRBJ2-2|NA|NA
CASSSPRGSGELFF
TGTGCCAGCAGCTCCCCCCGGGGGTCCGGGGAGCTGTTTTTT
>TRBV7-2|TRBJ1-1|NA|TRBD1
CASSFYRGEAFF
TGTGCCAGCAGCTTTTACAGGGGCGAAGCTTTCTTT
>TRBV15|TRBJ1-5|NA|NA
CATSRRWTVSNQPQHF
TGTGCCACCAGCAGACGGTGGACAGTTAGCAATCAGCCCCAGCATTTT
>TRBV6-6|TRBJ2-7|NA|NA
CASSYSDSAPSYEQYF
TGTGCCAGCAGTTACTCGGACAGCGCTCCTTCCTACGAGCAGTACTTC
>TRBV13|TRBJ1-3|NA|NA
CASSPGPTSSGNTIYF
TGTGCCAGCAGCCCGGGACCGACTAGCTCTGGAAACACCATATATTTT
>TRBV2|TRBJ1-2|few|TRBD1
CAGWDRDYGYTF
TGTGCCGGATGGGACAGGGACTATGGCTACACCTTC
>TRBV2|TRBJ2-3|NA|TRBD2
CASRPTGLAGLTDTQYF
TGTGCCAGCAGGCCTACCGGGCTAGCGGGGCTCACAGATACGCAGTATTTT
>TRBV5-6|TRBJ1-1|few|TRBD1
CASRKGATEAFF
TGTGCCAGCAGAAAGGGGGCTACTGAAGCTTTCTTT
>TRBV18|TRBJ2-7|NA|NA
CASSSTDSYEQYF
TGTGCCAGCTCGTCAACAGACTCCTACGAGCAGTACTTC
>TRBV10-1|TRBJ2-1|NA|TRBD2
CASSRTSGTYNEQFF
TGCGCCAGCAGCCGGACTAGCGGGACCTACAATGAGCAGTTCTTC
>TRBV6-1|TRBJ2-7|NA|NA
CASSAENSYEQYF
TGTGCCAGCAGTGCGGAGAACTCGTACGAGCAGTACTTC
>TRBV6-5|TRBJ2-7|NA|NA
CASRPLGGPEDEQYF
TGTGCCAGCAGGCCTCTCGGAGGGCCAGAGGACGAGCAGTACTTC
>TRBV30|TRBJ1-5|few|NA
CAWSNVQGTEPQHF
TGTGCCTGGAGTAATGTACAGGGAACGGAGCCCCAGCATTTT
>TRBV6-1|TRBJ1-2|NA|TRBD1
CASRDWTGEDGYTF
TGTGCCAGCAGGGACTGGACAGGGGAGGATGGCTACACCTTC
>TRBV7-9|TRBJ2-3|NA|NA
CSSSFSGADTQYF
TGTTCCAGCAGCTTCTCGGGGGCAGATACGCAGTATTTT
>TRBV13|TRBJ1-2|NA|NA
CASSLLGVHGYTF
TGTGCCAGCAGCTTACTCGGTGTGCATGGCTACACCTTC
>TRBV9|TRBJ1-1|NA|TRBD1
CASSATGPQGTEAFF
TGTGCCAGCAGCGCGACCGGCCCACAGGGGACTGAAGCTTTCTTT
>TRBV5-4|TRBJ2-3|NA|TRBD2
CASSSIAGGPPDTQYF
TGTGCCAGCAGCTCAATAGCGGGAGGGCCTCCAGATACGCAGTATTTT
>TRBV7-6|TRBJ2-7|NA|NA
CASSLVEGGDVYEQYF
TGTGCCAGCAGCTTAGTTGAGGGGGGGGACGTCTACGAGCAGTACTTC
>TRBV7-8|TRBJ2-7|NA|NA
CASRGDISYEQYF
TGTGCCAGCAGGGGGGACATCTCCTACGAGCAGTACTTC
>TRBV10-3|TRBJ2-7|NA|NA
CAISESSTPRGDF
TGTGCCATCAGTGAATCGTCGACTCCCAGGGGGGACTTC
>TRBV6-5|TRBJ1-1|NA|NA
CASGRTEAFF
TGTGCCAGCGGGAGGACTGAAGCTTTCTTT